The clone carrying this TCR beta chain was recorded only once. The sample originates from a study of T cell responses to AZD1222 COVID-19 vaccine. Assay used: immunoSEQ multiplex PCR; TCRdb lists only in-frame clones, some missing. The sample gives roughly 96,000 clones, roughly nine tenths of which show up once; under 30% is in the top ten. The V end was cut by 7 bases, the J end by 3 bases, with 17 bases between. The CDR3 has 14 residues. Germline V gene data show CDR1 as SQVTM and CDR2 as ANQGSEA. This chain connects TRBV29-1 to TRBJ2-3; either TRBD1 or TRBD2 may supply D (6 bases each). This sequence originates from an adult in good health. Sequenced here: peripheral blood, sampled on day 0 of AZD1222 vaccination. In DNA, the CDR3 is TGCAGCGCGGAGGGGGGCGAGGCGACAGATACGCAGTATTTT. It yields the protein CSAEGGEATDTQYF.